The T cell receptor beta chain under discussion was sequenced for a study of cytomegalovirus exposure and HLA in healthy donors. The study, taken as a whole, reports: Excluded: some indistinguishable V segments such as TRBV6-2 and TRBV6-3. In vitro data verified a few CMV-associated chains as specific for CMV antigens.

The study ran its PCR with 60 Vbeta and 13 Jbeta primers. Profiled with immunoSEQ multiplex PCR; TCRdb holds only in-frame clones, not every one. Among approximately 190,000 clones, around 75% were seen once, and the ten largest hold less than 6%. This CDR3 contains 14 residues. Germline assignment: CDR1 SNHLY and CDR2 FYNNEI. The V end lost 6 bases, the J end lost 0 bases, and 11 bases lay between the germline ends. Concerning this clone itself: Its antigen is not identified.

The source material was PBMCs. The gene calls are TRBV2 and TRBJ1-1; possibly TRBD1 for D (6 bases). This TCR derives from a woman aged 25 to 39 in good health and CMV-seropositive. The CDR3 region has the DNA TGTGCCAGCAGAGGGACATTCCTGAACACTGAAGCTTTCTTT. It specifies CASRGTFLNTEAFF. Combining the CDR3 with reference TRBV2 and TRBJ1-1 gives the whole variable domain EPEVTQTPSHQVTQMGQEVILRCVPISNHLYFYWYRQILGQKVEFLVSFYNNEISEKSEIFDDQFSVERPDGSNFTLKIRSTKLEDSAMYFCASRGTFLNTEAFFGQGTRLTVV.